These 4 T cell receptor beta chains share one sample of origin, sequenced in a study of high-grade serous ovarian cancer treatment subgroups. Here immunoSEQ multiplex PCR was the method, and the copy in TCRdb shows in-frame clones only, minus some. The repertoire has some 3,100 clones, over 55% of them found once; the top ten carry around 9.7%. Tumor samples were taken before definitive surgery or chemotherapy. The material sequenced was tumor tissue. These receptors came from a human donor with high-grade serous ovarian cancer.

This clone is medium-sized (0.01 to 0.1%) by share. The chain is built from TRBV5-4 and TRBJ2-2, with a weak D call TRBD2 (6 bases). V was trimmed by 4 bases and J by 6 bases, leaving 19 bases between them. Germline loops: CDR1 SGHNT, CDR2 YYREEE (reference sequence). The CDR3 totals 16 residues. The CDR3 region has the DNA TGTGCCAGCAGCGGGTCCGAGGCGGGGTTGGCCGGGGAGCTGTTTTTT. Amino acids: CASSGSEAGLAGELFF.

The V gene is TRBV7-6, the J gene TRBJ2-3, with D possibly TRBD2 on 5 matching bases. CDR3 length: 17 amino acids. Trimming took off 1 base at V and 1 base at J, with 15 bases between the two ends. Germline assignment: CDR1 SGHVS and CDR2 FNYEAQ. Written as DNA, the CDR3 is TGTGCCAGCAGCTTAGTGGAGCCCGGAGGAGGCACAGATACGCAGTATTTT. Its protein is CASSLVEPGGGTDTQYF. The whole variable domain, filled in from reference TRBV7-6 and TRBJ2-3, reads GAGVSQSPRYKVTKRGQDVALRCDPISGHVSLYWYRQALGQGPEFLTYFNYEAQQDKSGLPNDRFSAERPEGSISTLTIQRTEQRDSAMYRCASSLVEPGGGTDTQYFGPGTRLTVL.

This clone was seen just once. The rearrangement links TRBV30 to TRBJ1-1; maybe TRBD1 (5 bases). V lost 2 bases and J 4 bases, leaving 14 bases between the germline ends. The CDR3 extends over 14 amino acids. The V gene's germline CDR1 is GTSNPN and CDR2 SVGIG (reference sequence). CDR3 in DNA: TGTGCCTGGAGTTTTTCGGGGGTGGCCACTGAAGCTTTCTTT. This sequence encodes CAWSFSGVATEAFF. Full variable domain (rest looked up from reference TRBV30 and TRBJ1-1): SQTIHQWPATLVQPVGSPLSLECTVEGTSNPNLYWYRQAAGRGLQLLFYSVGIGQISSEVPQNLSASRPQDRQFILSSKKLLLSDSGFYLCAWSFSGVATEAFFGQGTRLTVV.

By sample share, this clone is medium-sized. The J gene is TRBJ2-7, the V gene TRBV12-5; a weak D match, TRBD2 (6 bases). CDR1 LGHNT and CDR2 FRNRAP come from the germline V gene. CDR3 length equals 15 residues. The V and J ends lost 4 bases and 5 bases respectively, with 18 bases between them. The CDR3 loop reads CASGSTGVLRDEQYF. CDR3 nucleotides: TGTGCTAGTGGTTCGACGGGGGTGCTCAGGGACGAGCAGTACTTC.